The present T cell receptor (beta chain) was sequenced within a study of blood T cell repertoires in COVID-19. Study-level background: Specimens from acute and convalescent COVID-19 originated in the United States, Italy and Spain. From T cells, B-cell-depleted T cells, or PBMCs came the material, which was cDNA or gDNA.

On this clone: In the same sample, other DNA sequences code for this CDR3.

As originally analysed: The assay estimated nucleated cells by amplifying reference gene primers. Produced via immunoSEQ multiplex PCR; TCRdb's table is partial and in-frame only. V and J calls and clone size are given by that table; D and trimming were obtained from the DNA. The table records around 80,000 clones, around 90% of them present only once. The source is a woman at least 80 years old with acute or convalescent COVID-19. Specimen: peripheral blood.

The CDR3, as DNA: TGTGCCAGTAGTATAGCAGGTGGAGATACGCAGTATTTT. This encodes CASSIAGGDTQYF. V gene TRBV19 combines with J gene TRBJ2-3; no clear D. The CDR3 length is 13 residues. The V end lost 1 base, the J end lost 5 bases, and 7 bases lay between the germline ends. Germline V CDR1 and CDR2: LNHDA, SQIVND (reference sequence).